This T cell receptor (beta chain) was captured in a study of blood T cells in healthy people across ages. The CDR3 consists of 18 residues. V was pared by 3 bases and J by 4 bases, with 8 bases of the junction left unmatched. CDR1 SEHNR and CDR2 FQNEAQ come from the germline V gene (reference sequence). This clonotype was detected a few times. Together with a sample-barcoded 5' primer, a J-beta primer mix was included in a second PCR lasting roughly 7 to 11 cycles. TCRdb called the 5' RACE reads again in MiXCR, with one record for every CDR3 protein. The table includes around 500,000 distinct CDR3 sequences, about a quarter detected once. The data also belong to a second study, concerning T cells of mothers and their children.

The sample was blood. The clonotype comes from a boy younger than 10 in good health. This chain joins TRBV7-9 and TRBJ2-5; 16 bases agree with TRBD2. The CDR3 coding sequence is TGTGCCAGCAGCTTGTCCGGGACTAGCGGGGGGGCCTCAGAGACCCAGTACTTC. This translates into CASSLSGTSGGASETQYF.